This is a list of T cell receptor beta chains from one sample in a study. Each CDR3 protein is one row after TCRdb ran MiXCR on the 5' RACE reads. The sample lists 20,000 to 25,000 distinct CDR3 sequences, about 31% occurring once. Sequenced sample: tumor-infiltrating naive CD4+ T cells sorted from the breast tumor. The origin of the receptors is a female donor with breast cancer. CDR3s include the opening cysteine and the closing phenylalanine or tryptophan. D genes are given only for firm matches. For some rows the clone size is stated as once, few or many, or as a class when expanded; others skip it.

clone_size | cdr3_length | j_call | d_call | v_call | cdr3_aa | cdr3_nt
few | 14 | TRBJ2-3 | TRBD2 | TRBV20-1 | CSARETSMTDTQYF | TGCAGTGCTAGAGAGACTAGCATGACAGATACGCAGTATTTT
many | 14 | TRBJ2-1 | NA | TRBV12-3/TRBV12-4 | CASSYSGGDNEQFF | TGTGCCAGCAGTTATAGCGGAGGAGACAATGAGCAGTTCTTC
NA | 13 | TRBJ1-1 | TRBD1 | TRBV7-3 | CASSSQGVSEAFF | TGTGCCAGCAGCTCCCAGGGGGTCAGTGAAGCTTTCTTT
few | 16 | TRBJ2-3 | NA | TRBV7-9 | CASSLVRTGSTDTQYF | TGTGCCAGCAGCTTAGTACGGACGGGGAGCACAGATACGCAGTATTTT
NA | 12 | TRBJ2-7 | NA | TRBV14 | CASSHTDYEQYF | TGTGCCAGCAGCCACACCGACTACGAGCAGTACTTC
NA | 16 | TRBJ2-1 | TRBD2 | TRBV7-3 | CANSSPSTSGSNEQFF | TGTGCCAACAGCTCCCCGTCGACTAGCGGGAGCAATGAGCAGTTCTTC
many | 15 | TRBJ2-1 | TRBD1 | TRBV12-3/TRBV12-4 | CASRDTGTADNEQFF | TGTGCCAGCAGAGACACCGGGACAGCCGACAATGAGCAGTTCTTC
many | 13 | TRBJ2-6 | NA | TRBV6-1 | CASTISGANVLTF | TGTGCCAGCACCATTTCTGGGGCCAACGTCCTGACTTTC
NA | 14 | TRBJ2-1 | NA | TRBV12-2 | CATRGSPSYNEQFF | TGTGCAACCCGCGGGAGTCCTTCCTACAATGAGCAGTTCTTC
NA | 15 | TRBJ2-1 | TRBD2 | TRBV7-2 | CASSLAGLAYDEQFF | TGTGCCAGCAGCTTAGCGGGACTAGCCTACGATGAGCAGTTCTTC
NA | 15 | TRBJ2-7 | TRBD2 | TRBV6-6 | CASRYGLAGVHEQYF | TGTGCCAGCAGATACGGACTAGCGGGAGTCCACGAGCAGTACTTC
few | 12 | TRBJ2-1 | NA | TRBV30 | CAWTGGWNEQFF | TGTGCCTGGACTGGCGGGTGGAATGAGCAGTTCTTC
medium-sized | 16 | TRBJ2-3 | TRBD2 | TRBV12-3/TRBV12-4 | CASSWLAGGRTDTQYF | TGTGCCAGCAGTTGGCTAGCGGGAGGCCGCACAGATACGCAGTATTTT
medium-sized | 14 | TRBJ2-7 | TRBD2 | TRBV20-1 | CSAPVAGGPYEQYF | TGCAGTGCTCCCGTAGCGGGAGGGCCCTACGAGCAGTACTTC
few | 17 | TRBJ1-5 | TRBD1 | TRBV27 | CASSPTLTGGVNQPQHF | TGTGCCAGCAGTCCTACTCTGACAGGGGGCGTCAATCAGCCCCAGCATTTT
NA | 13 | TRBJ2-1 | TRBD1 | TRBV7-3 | CASGADRVNEQLF | TGTGCCAGCGGCGCGGACAGGGTCAATGAGCAGCTCTTC
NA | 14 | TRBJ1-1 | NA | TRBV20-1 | CSARDKGMGPEAFF | TGCAGTGCTAGAGATAAGGGGATGGGCCCTGAAGCTTTCTTT
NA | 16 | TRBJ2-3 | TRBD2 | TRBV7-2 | CASSLTAGPPTDTQYF | TGTGCCAGCAGCTTAACAGCGGGGCCCCCTACAGATACGCAGTATTTT
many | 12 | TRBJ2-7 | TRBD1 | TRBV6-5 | CASRTQGTEQYF | TGTGCCAGCAGAACACAGGGGACCGAGCAGTACTTC
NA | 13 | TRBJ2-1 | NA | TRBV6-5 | CASSPSRYNEQFF | TGTGCCAGCAGTCCTAGCAGATACAATGAGCAGTTCTTC
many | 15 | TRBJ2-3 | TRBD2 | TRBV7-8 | CASSSGLAATDTQYF | TGTGCCAGCAGCTCCGGACTAGCGGCCACAGATACGCAGTATTTT
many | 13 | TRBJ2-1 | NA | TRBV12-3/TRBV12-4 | CASSLTRRDEQFF | TGTGCCAGCAGTTTGACTAGGCGAGATGAGCAGTTCTTC
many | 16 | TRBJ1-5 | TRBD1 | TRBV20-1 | CSARPGTDDSNQPQHF | TGCAGTGCTAGACCCGGGACAGATGATAGCAATCAGCCCCAGCATTTT
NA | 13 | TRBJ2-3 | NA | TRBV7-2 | CASSFYRTDTQYF | TGTGCCAGCAGCTTCTACCGCACAGATACGCAGTATTTT
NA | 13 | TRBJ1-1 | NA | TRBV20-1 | CSAEGGRYTEAFF | TGCAGTGCGGAGGGGGGGCGTTACACTGAAGCTTTCTTT
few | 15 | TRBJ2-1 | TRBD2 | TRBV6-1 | CASSEGPGRAYEQFF | TGTGCCAGCAGTGAAGGTCCCGGGAGGGCCTATGAGCAGTTCTTC
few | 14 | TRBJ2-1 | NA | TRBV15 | CATSRGGSSNEQFF | TGTGCCACCAGCCGGGGAGGTAGCAGCAATGAGCAGTTCTTC
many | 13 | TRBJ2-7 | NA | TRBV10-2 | CASSRLAGTEQYF | TGCGCCAGCAGCCGACTCGCCGGGACCGAGCAGTACTTC
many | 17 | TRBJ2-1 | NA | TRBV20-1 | CSASPPTLARGAHEQFF | TGCAGTGCCAGCCCCCCCACCCTAGCCCGAGGGGCCCATGAGCAGTTCTTC
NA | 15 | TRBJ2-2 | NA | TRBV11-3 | CASSSGDPNTGELFF | TGTGCCAGCAGCTCAGGGGACCCCAACACCGGGGAGCTGTTTTTT
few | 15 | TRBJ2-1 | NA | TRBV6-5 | CASSYSRTNTNEQFF | TGTGCCAGCAGTTACTCCCGGACTAACACCAATGAGCAGTTCTTC
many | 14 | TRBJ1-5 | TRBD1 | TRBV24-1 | CATSGDSPLGPQHF | TGTGCCACCAGTGGGGACAGCCCCCTAGGTCCCCAGCATTTT
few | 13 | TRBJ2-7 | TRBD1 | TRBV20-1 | CSATGGIIYEQYF | TGCAGTGCTACAGGGGGCATCATCTACGAGCAGTACTTC
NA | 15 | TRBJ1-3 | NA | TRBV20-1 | CSARREAGAGSSIYF | TGCAGTGCTAGACGCGAAGCGGGTGCAGGAAGCAGCATATATTTT
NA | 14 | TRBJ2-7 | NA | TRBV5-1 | CASSPRTGTHEQYF | TGCGCCAGCAGCCCCCGGACGGGTACCCACGAGCAGTACTTC
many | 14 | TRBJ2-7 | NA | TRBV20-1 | CSARGGGLSYEQYF | TGCAGTGCTAGGGGTGGGGGTCTCTCCTACGAGCAGTACTTC
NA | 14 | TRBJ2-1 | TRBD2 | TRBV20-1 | CSARLADSYNEQFF | TGCAGTGCTAGACTAGCGGATTCCTACAATGAGCAGTTCTTC
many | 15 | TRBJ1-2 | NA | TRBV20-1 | CSARDYLGIYGGYTF | TGCAGTGCTAGAGATTATTTGGGGATCTACGGTGGCTACACCTTC
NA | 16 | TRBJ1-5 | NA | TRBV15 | CATSSPAWGMTDTQHF | TGTGCCACCAGCAGTCCGGCCTGGGGGATGACAGATACGCAGCATTTT
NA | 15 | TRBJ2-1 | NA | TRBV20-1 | CSARDPGTSYNEQFF | TGCAGTGCTAGAGATCCGGGGACATCCTACAATGAGCAGTTCTTC
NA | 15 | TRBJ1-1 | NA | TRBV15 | CATSIRDFEGTEAFF | TGTGCCACCAGCATCAGGGACTTCGAAGGTACTGAAGCTTTCTTC
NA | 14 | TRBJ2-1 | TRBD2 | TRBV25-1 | CASKLAGAYNEQFF | TGTGCCAGCAAACTAGCGGGAGCATACAATGAGCAGTTCTTC
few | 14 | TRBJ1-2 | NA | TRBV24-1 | CATSDPQGFGGYTF | TGTGCCACCAGCGATCCACAGGGATTCGGTGGCTACACCTTC